This TCR beta chain was retrieved from a study of OX40 agonist ivuxolimab in advanced cancers. The study, taken as a whole, reports: Some nonresponders likewise displayed low normalized T-cell clonal expansion.

For this clone: The antigen is unknown.

V trimming: 3 bases; J trimming: 4 bases; junction bases outside the gene matches: 1. CDR3 size: 13 residues. Germline assignment: CDR1 SGHTA and CDR2 FQGNSA. Assay: immunoSEQ multiplex PCR; the TCRdb copy retains only in-frame clones and omits some. Seen here are approximately 88,000 clones, 70% to 90% observed once, and the top ten hold approximately 0.26%. V and J are TRBV7-2 and TRBJ1-1; 8 nucleotides agree with TRBD1. The TCR sequence derives from an adult with an advanced solid tumor such as melanoma, head and neck, liver or kidney cancer. The source was CD4+ or CD8+ T cells sorted from blood, collected in a trial of the OX40 agonist ivuxolimab. CDR3 DNA: TGTGCCAGCAGCTTCACAGGGGGCACTGAAGCTTTCTTT. Its protein product is CASSFTGGTEAFF.